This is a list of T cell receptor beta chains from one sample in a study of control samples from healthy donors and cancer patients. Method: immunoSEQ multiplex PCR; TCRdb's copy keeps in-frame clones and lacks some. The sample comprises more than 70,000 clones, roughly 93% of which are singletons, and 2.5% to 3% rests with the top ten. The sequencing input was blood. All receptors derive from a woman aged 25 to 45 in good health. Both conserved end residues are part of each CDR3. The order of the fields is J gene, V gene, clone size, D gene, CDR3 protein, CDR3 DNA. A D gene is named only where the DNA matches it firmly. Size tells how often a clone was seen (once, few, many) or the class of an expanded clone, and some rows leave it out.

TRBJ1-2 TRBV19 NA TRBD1 CASSIHAGGNGYTF TGTGCCAGTAGTATCCATGCAGGGGGCAATGGCTACACCTTC
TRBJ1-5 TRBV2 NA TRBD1 CASSASGQGALGQPQHF TGTGCCAGCAGTGCATCGGGACAGGGGGCGCTCGGTCAGCCCCAGCATTTT
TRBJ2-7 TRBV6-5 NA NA CASSSPNRYYEQYF TGTGCCAGCAGCTCTCCCAACAGGTACTACGAGCAGTACTTC
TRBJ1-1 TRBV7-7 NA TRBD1 CASSDDRGHAFF TGTGCTAGCAGCGATGACAGGGGGCATGCTTTCTTT
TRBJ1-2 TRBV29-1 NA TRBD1 CSVRRSTRTGTYGYTF TGCAGCGTTAGGCGGTCAACCAGGACAGGAACCTATGGCTACACCTTC
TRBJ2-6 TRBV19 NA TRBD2 CASSVGLAGGHSGANVLTF TGTGCCAGTAGTGTGGGACTAGCGGGGGGACACTCTGGGGCCAACGTCCTGACTTTC
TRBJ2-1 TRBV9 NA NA CASSVVASVPNEQFF TGTGCCAGCAGCGTAGTGGCTAGCGTCCCGAATGAGCAGTTCTTC
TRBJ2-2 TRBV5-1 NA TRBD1 CASSLTGDDTGELFF TGCGCCAGCAGCCTTACAGGGGATGACACCGGGGAGCTGTTTTTT
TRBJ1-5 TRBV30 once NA CAWSVVIGGNQPQHF TGTGCCTGGAGTGTTGTTATCGGGGGGAATCAGCCCCAGCATTTT
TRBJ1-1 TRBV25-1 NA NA CASSDLVAANTEAFF TGTGCCAGCAGTGATCTCGTCGCAGCGAACACTGAAGCTTTCTTT
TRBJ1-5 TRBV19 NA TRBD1 CASRRDRAQPQHF TGTGCCAGTAGGAGAGACAGGGCTCAGCCCCAGCATTTT